The T cell receptor (beta chain) described here comes from a study of OX40 agonist ivuxolimab in advanced cancers. Study-wide background: Patients with prior anti-PD-1, anti-PD-L1 or anti-CTLA-4 therapy were eligible; 35% to 50% had some.

Assay: immunoSEQ multiplex PCR; the TCRdb copy retains only in-frame clones and omits some. The sample yields about 23,000 clones, about 76% seen once. V was pared by 0 bases and J by 4 bases, with 18 bases between. Germline loops: CDR1 LNHNV, CDR2 YYDKDF (reference sequence). This CDR3 contains 17 residues. Regarding this clone: Its antigen is not identified.

General study results and limits: CD8+ T cells (on average) carried more expanded clones than CD4+ T cells.

The source material was CD4+ or CD8+ T cells sorted from blood, sampled in a trial of the OX40 agonist ivuxolimab. The sequence was collected from an adult with an advanced solid tumor such as melanoma, head and neck, liver or kidney cancer. The chain couples TRBV15 to TRBJ1-2; a possible D gene is TRBD1 (5 bases). The CDR3 region has the DNA TGTGCCACCAGCAGAGACGCAGGGTGTGGAAAGACCTATGGCTACACCTTC. Translated: CATSRDAGCGKTYGYTF.